The T cell receptor beta chain described here comes from a study of cytomegalovirus exposure and HLA in healthy donors. The study's findings and limits: Cytomegalovirus status, reportedly, was diagnosed with high specificity and sensitivity by the classifier. Later, an analysis showed that TCR beta chains associated with HLA were more clonally expanded than others that were equally common.

The study ran its PCR with 60 Vbeta and 13 Jbeta primers. Original processing methods: Unique TCR beta chains totaled roughly 81 million in a later count, with approximately 11 million of them shared. This table comes from immunoSEQ multiplex PCR, and its TCRdb copy is limited to in-frame clones, with some not included. The V and J calls and clone size come from that table; D and trimming were worked out from the DNA. The sample records 180,000 or so clones, more than 75% being singletons. Note on this clone: What it binds is not known.

Deletions cut 5 bases from V and 5 bases from J, with 13 bases between. The CDR3 has 13 amino acids. Germline loops: CDR1 MGHDK, CDR2 SYGVNS. The V call is TRBV25-1, the J call TRBJ2-7, with a tentative D call TRBD2 (5 bases). What was sequenced was PBMCs. The clonotype comes from a woman between 25 and 40 years old in good health and CMV-seropositive. The CDR3 spells CASSTRSYHEQYF. CDR3 DNA: TGTGCCAGCAGTACTAGGTCCTACCACGAGCAGTACTTC.